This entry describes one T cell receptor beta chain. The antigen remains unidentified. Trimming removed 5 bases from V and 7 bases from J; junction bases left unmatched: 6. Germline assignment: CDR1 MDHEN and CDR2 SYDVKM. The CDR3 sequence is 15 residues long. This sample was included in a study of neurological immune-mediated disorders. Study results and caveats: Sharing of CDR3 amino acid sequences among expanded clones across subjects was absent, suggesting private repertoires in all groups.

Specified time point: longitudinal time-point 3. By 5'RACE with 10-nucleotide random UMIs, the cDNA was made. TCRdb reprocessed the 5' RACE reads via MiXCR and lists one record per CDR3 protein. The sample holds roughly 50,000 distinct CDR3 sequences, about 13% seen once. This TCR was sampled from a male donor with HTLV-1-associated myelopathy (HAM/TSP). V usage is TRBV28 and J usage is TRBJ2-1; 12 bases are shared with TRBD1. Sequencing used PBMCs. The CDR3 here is CASSVGTGGVNEQFF. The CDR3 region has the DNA TGTGCCAGCAGTGTCGGGACAGGGGGCGTGAATGAGCAGTTCTTC.